What follows are 32 T cell receptor beta chains derived from one specimen sequenced in a study of cytomegalovirus exposure and HLA in healthy donors. Amplification used 60 Vbeta primers and 13 Jbeta primers. Assay: immunoSEQ multiplex PCR; the TCRdb copy retains only in-frame clones and omits some. The table includes over 140,000 clones, 65% to 85% detected once. Sequenced sample: PBMCs. The receptor source for this set is a man aged 45-65 years in good health and CMV-seronegative.

This clone was picked up a small number of times. The CDR3, as DNA: TGTGCCAGCAGGACAGGGCAGGCTAATCAGCCCCAGCATTTT. Amino acids: CASRTGQANQPQHF. The rearrangement joins TRBV6-6 to TRBJ1-5; 7 bases fit TRBD1. The J segment lost 4 bases and the V segment lost 6 bases, leaving 6 bases of the junction unmatched. Germline V gives CDR1 MNHNY, CDR2 SVGAGI (reference sequence). This CDR3 comprises 14 residues.

The CDR3: CASSLRYRGDSYGYTF. CDR3 coding DNA: TGTGCCAGCAGCCTACGGTACAGGGGCGATAGCTATGGCTACACCTTC. The gene calls are TRBV7-2 and TRBJ1-2; 7 bases agree with TRBD1. The CDR3 runs 16 residues. Germline CDR1 is SGHTA and CDR2 is FQGNSA. J was trimmed by 4 bases and V by 5 bases; bases with no gene match: 13. Using reference TRBV7-2 and TRBJ1-2 for the parts outside the CDR3, the full variable domain is GAGVSQSPSNKVTEKGKDVELRCDPISGHTALYWYRQSLGQGLEFLIYFQGNSAPDKSGLPSDRFSAERTGGSVSTLTIQRTQQEDSAVYLCASSLRYRGDSYGYTFGSGTRLTVV.

V and J are TRBV6-1 and TRBJ1-3; the D gene is possibly TRBD1 (5 bases). This CDR3 has 14 residues. Per the germline V gene, CDR1 is MNHNS and CDR2 is SASEGT. Trimming pared 0 bases from V and 16 bases from J, leaving 19 bases between. The CDR3 region is CASSEAKYRDSAYF. CDR3 sequence (DNA): TGTGCCAGCAGTGAAGCGAAGTACCGGGACTCAGCCTATTTT.

This chain uses TRBV19 with TRBJ1-2, with D possibly matching TRBD1 (6 bases). CDR3 length: 13 residues. Germline values: CDR1 LNHDA, CDR2 SQIVND (reference sequence). Trimming removed 5 bases from V and 5 bases from J, with 12 bases in between. The DNA for the CDR3 is TGTGCCAGTAGTCCCGGGACAAAGTATGGCTACACCTTC. As protein: CASSPGTKYGYTF.

This rearrangement joins TRBV9 to TRBJ2-3; 7 bases match TRBD1. Unmatched junction bases numbered 8, after V lost 4 bases and J lost 0 bases. This CDR3 is built from 16 residues. Per germline, CDR1 SGDLS and CDR2 YYNGEE. The CDR3 nucleotides read TGTGCCAGCAGCCATCAGCAGACAGGGAGCACAGATACGCAGTATTTT. Its translation: CASSHQQTGSTDTQYF.

V gene TRBV9 combines with J gene TRBJ2-3, with 9 bases that match TRBD1. With V trimmed by 7 bases and J by 6 bases, 9 bases remained unmatched. The germline V gene has CDR1 SGDLS and CDR2 YYNGEE. The CDR3 runs 14 residues. CDR3 in DNA: TGTGCCAGCGCCGGGACAGGGATTCCCGATACGCAGTATTTT. It encodes CASAGTGIPDTQYF.

V usage is TRBV2 and J usage is TRBJ1-2; perhaps TRBD1 as D (5 bases). CDR3 size: 16 residues. Trimming stripped 1 base from V and 4 bases from J, with 16 bases between. Germline V gene lookup returns CDR1 SNHLY and CDR2 FYNNEI. The CDR3 bases are TGTGCCAGCAGTGAAGATTCAGGAGGGGTTTTCTATGGCTACACCTTC. It encodes CASSEDSGGVFYGYTF.

The chain joins TRBV19 to TRBJ1-2; 8 positions agree with TRBD1. CDR1 is LNHDA, CDR2 SQIVND, per germline (reference sequence). After removal of 7 bases from V and 8 bases from J, the junction contained 6 bases not matched to a gene. This CDR3 comprises 12 residues. In nucleotides, the CDR3 is TGTGCCAGTACCCCGGCAGGGGGCGGCTACACCTTC. Its protein is CASTPAGGGYTF. Filled out from reference TRBV19 and TRBJ1-2, the complete variable domain reads DGGITQSPKYLFRKEGQNVTLSCEQNLNHDAMYWYRQDPGQGLRLIYYSQIVNDFQKGDIAEGYSVSREKKESFPLTVTSAQKNPTAFYLCASTPAGGGYTFGSGTRLTVV.

CDR3 sequence (DNA): TGCAGCGTTGCTCATGAGCCAGGTATCTCGGAGACCCAGTACTTC. It encodes CSVAHEPGISETQYF. The rearrangement uses TRBV29-1 and TRBJ2-5; D remains ambiguous. There are 15 residues in the CDR3. The V and J ends lost 4 bases and 5 bases respectively, with 20 bases between them. Germline V gives CDR1 SQVTM, CDR2 ANQGSEA.

CDR3 nucleotides: TGCGCCAGCAGCTTGGCTAGGACTAGTGATGGAGAGACCCAGTACTTC. Its protein product is CASSLARTSDGETQYF. V is TRBV5-1 and J is TRBJ2-5; TRBD2 matches 7 bases. The length of the CDR3 is 16 residues. V dropped 0 bases and J dropped 4; count of bases not matched to a gene: 9. Germline values: CDR1 SGHRS, CDR2 YFSETQ.

The chain links TRBV4-1 to TRBJ1-1; 7 bases fit TRBD1. Germline V gene lookup returns CDR1 MGHRA and CDR2 YSYEKL. Trimming removed 3 bases from V and 5 bases from J; junction bases left unmatched: 27. The CDR3 extends over 21 amino acids. CDR3 DNA sequence: TGCGCCAGCAGCCAGCCAGGGCTCCGACAGGGTCCCCACAGGGATGGTACTGAAGCTTTCTTT. Translation gives CASSQPGLRQGPHRDGTEAFF.

This clone occurred once. J is TRBJ1-4 and V is TRBV6-5; 9 bases line up with TRBD1. The CDR3 totals 16 residues. Germline V gene lookup returns CDR1 MNHEY and CDR2 SVGAGI. The V segment lost 4 bases and the J segment 4 bases; nucleotides outside the gene matches: 7. CDR3 nucleotides: TGTGCCAGCAGTTTGACAGGGGGGATTATTAATGAAAAACTGTTTTTT. Its translation: CASSLTGGIINEKLFF.

Here the CDR3 DNA reads TGTGCCAGCTCACCCCGGACAGTTAATGAGCAGTTCTTC. It translates to CASSPRTVNEQFF. V usage is TRBV18 and J usage is TRBJ2-1, with TRBD1 as a possible D gene (6 bases). Looked up from germline, CDR1 is KGHSH and CDR2 is LQKENI. Deletions cut 3 bases from V and 7 bases from J, with 10 bases between. The CDR3 totals 13 residues. Looking up the rest from reference TRBV18 and TRBJ2-1 gives the full variable domain: NAGVMQNPRHLVRRRGQEARLRCSPMKGHSHVYWYRQLPEEGLKFMVYLQKENIIDESGMPKERFSAEFPKEGPSILRIQQVVRGDSAAYFCASSPRTVNEQFFGPGTRLTVL.

In this sample, this clone turned up once. The same CDR3 arises from other DNA sequences in this sample as well. J is TRBJ2-2 and V is TRBV6-6; D gene ambiguous. The CDR3 loop spans 14 amino acids. Germline V lookup: CDR1 MNHNY, CDR2 SVGAGI (reference sequence). V was shortened by 0 bases and J by 2 bases, with 4 bases between the two germline ends. The CDR3 loop is CASSYSRNTGELFF. The CDR3 DNA reads as TGTGCCAGCAGTTACTCTCGTAACACCGGGGAGCTGTTTTTT.

The genes are TRBV4-2 and TRBJ2-7; 10 bases are shared with TRBD2. Germline assignment: CDR1 LGHNA and CDR2 YNFKEQ. After removal of 1 base from V and 2 bases from J, the junction contained 2 bases not matched to a gene. The CDR3 loop spans 15 amino acids. This chain's CDR3 is CASSQGLAGAYEQYF. The CDR3 DNA reads as TGTGCCAGCAGCCAAGGGCTAGCGGGAGCCTACGAGCAGTACTTC.

The chain is built from TRBV5-4 and TRBJ1-1; D is ambiguous. V lost 4 bases, J lost 4 bases, and 14 bases lay in between. CDR3 length: 14 amino acids. In germline, CDR1 is SGHNT, CDR2 YYREEE (reference sequence). The CDR3 spells CASSREQVSTEAFF. As DNA, the CDR3 is TGTGCCAGCAGCCGGGAGCAGGTCTCCACTGAAGCTTTCTTT.

CDR3 region: CASSFGVGAEAFF. CDR3 in DNA: TGCGCCAGCAGCTTTGGAGTCGGAGCTGAAGCTTTCTTT. The chain is built from TRBV5-1 and TRBJ1-1; no clear D gene. The CDR3 extends over 13 amino acids. CDR1 and CDR2 from the germline V gene are SGHRS and YFSETQ. V dropped 2 bases and J dropped 6 bases, with 11 bases sitting between them.

This clone was found once. The sample holds other DNA sequences that translate to the same CDR3. The chain joins TRBV6-1 to TRBJ2-7, with 7 bases aligning to TRBD1. CDR1 MNHNS and CDR2 SASEGT come from the germline V gene. The length of the CDR3 is 15 residues. V gave up 7 bases and J gave up 0 bases; unmatched junction bases: 9. CDR3 nucleotide sequence: TGTGCCAGCATCACCGGGACAGCAAGCTCCTACGAGCAGTACTTC. It yields the protein CASITGTASSYEQYF.

The chain recombines TRBV2 with TRBJ2-3; 7 bases map to TRBD2. After removal of 5 bases from V and 0 bases from J, the junction contained 17 bases not matched to a gene. This CDR3 is built from 19 residues. The germline V gene has CDR1 SNHLY and CDR2 FYNNEI. CDR3 nucleotide sequence: TGTGCCAGCAGTCTCCGCGGCGGGAGCTCTACCCCTAGCACAGATACGCAGTATTTT. Protein product: CASSLRGGSSTPSTDTQYF.

The V and J genes are TRBV10-2 and TRBJ1-5; a possible D gene is TRBD1 (6 bases). The germline CDR1 and CDR2 sequences are WSHSY and SAAADI. The CDR3 runs to 15 residues. The V gene lost 6 bases and the J gene lost 3 bases, with 15 bases spanning the gap. CDR3 nucleotides: TGCGCCAGCAGCAAGGGGGTCGGGCCCAATCAGCCCCAGCATTTT. This codes for CASSKGVGPNQPQHF.

This sequence joins TRBV19 and TRBJ1-5; a weak D match, TRBD1 (5 bases). There are 14 residues in the CDR3. The germline V gene has CDR1 LNHDA and CDR2 SQIVND (reference sequence). Trimming cost V 7 bases and J 5 bases, with 15 bases left between them. The CDR3 DNA reads TGTGCCAGTACCCCCCTGACAGCCGATCAGCCCCAGCATTTT. Translated: CASTPLTADQPQHF.

The chain has TRBV30 and TRBJ2-5; unclear D gene. The CDR3 has 13 amino acids. Looked up from germline, CDR1 is GTSNPN and CDR2 is SVGIG (reference sequence). The V and J ends lost 0 bases and 2 bases respectively, with 7 bases between them. CDR3 protein: CAWSVQTQETQYF. The CDR3 nucleotides read TGTGCCTGGAGTGTCCAGACACAAGAGACCCAGTACTTC. The complete variable domain, with remaining parts taken from reference TRBV30 and TRBJ2-5, reads SQTIHQWPATLVQPVGSPLSLECTVEGTSNPNLYWYRQAAGRGLQLLFYSVGIGQISSEVPQNLSASRPQDRQFILSSKKLLLSDSGFYLCAWSVQTQETQYFGPGTRLLVL.

The V call is TRBV5-1, the J call TRBJ1-2, with TRBD1 matching 7 bases. The CDR3 is 13 residues long. V shed 4 bases, J shed 3 bases, and the junction held 3 bases outside the gene matches. Germline loops: CDR1 SGHRS, CDR2 YFSETQ. The CDR3, as DNA: TGCGCCAGCAGCGAAGGGACAGACTATGGCTACACCTTC. As protein: CASSEGTDYGYTF.

This clone was found a few times. The V call is TRBV19, the J call TRBJ2-1; TRBD2 agrees at 7 bases. CDR1 is LNHDA and CDR2 is SQIVND in the germline V gene (reference sequence). The J segment lost 8 bases and the V segment lost 4 bases, leaving 5 bases of the junction unmatched. The length of the CDR3 is 13 residues. CDR3 DNA sequence: TGTGCCAGTAGTACCCTTGCGGGGGATGAGCAGTTCTTC. It yields the protein CASSTLAGDEQFF.

This rearrangement joins TRBV27 to TRBJ2-2, with 8 bases identical to TRBD1. The germline CDR1 and CDR2 sequences are MNHEY and SMNVEV (reference sequence). Trimming at V came to 5 bases and at J to 2 bases, leaving 7 bases not matched to a gene. This CDR3 spans 16 amino acids. CDR3 loop: CASSPQGASNTGELFF. CDR3 DNA sequence: TGTGCCAGCAGTCCTCAGGGGGCAAGCAACACCGGGGAGCTGTTTTTT.

This clone has only a few counts. The genes are TRBV27 and TRBJ2-2; 9 bases are shared with TRBD2. This CDR3 comprises 15 residues. After removal of 2 bases from V and 5 bases from J, the junction contained 3 bases not matched to a gene. Germline-derived CDR1 and CDR2 are MNHEY and SMNVEV (reference sequence). The CDR3 sequence is CASSLGLAGTGELFF. Written as DNA, the CDR3 is TGTGCCAGCAGTTTAGGGCTAGCGGGGACCGGGGAGCTGTTTTTT.

V is TRBV7-6 and J is TRBJ2-7, with D perhaps TRBD1 (6 bases). V lost 1 base and J 0 bases, leaving 10 bases between the germline ends. In germline, CDR1 is SGHVS, CDR2 FNYEAQ. The CDR3 has 15 residues. The chain's CDR3 is CASSLVGGHSYEQYF. CDR3 DNA: TGTGCCAGCAGCTTAGTTGGGGGCCACTCCTACGAGCAGTACTTC.

This sequence joins TRBV7-2 and TRBJ1-6, with 8 bases fitting TRBD1. Germline V gene data show CDR1 as SGHTA and CDR2 as FQGNSA. The V segment lost 1 base and the J segment 6 bases; nucleotides outside the gene matches: 2. CDR3 length: 15 amino acids. CDR3 sequence reads: CASSLVQGVNSPLHF. In nucleotides, the CDR3 is TGTGCCAGCAGCTTAGTACAGGGGGTTAATTCACCCCTCCACTTT.

This clone was counted once. V gene TRBV9 combines with J gene TRBJ1-2, with D tentatively TRBD1 (6 bases). The CDR3 extends over 15 amino acids. The germline V and J ends were trimmed by 0 bases and 4 bases, with 13 bases remaining between them. CDR1 and CDR2 from the germline V gene are SGDLS and YYNGEE. As DNA, the CDR3 is TGTGCCAGCAGCGTAGACGGACAGAGTACCTATGGCTACACCTTC. Encoded protein: CASSVDGQSTYGYTF. Full variable domain (rest looked up from reference TRBV9 and TRBJ1-2): DSGVTQTPKHLITATGQRVTLRCSPRSGDLSVYWYQQSLDQGLQFLIQYYNGEERAKGNILERFSAQQFPDLHSELNLSSLELGDSALYFCASSVDGQSTYGYTFGSGTRLTVV.

This clone was seen a few times. This chain connects TRBV5-6 to TRBJ1-2, with 7 bases identical to TRBD1. V was pared by 5 bases and J by 4 bases, with 8 bases of the junction left unmatched. CDR1 SGHDT and CDR2 YYEEEE come from the germline V gene. The CDR3 is 14 amino acids. CDR3 sequence: CASSRDSQIYGYTF. As DNA, the CDR3 is TGTGCCAGCAGTAGGGACAGCCAGATCTATGGCTACACCTTC.

This rearrangement joins TRBV7-2 to TRBJ2-7, with TRBD2 identical over 7 bases. The trim removed 5 bases at V and 8 bases at J, leaving 3 bases unmatched. Germline V gene data show CDR1 as SGHTA and CDR2 as FQGNSA. CDR3 size: 11 residues. As DNA, the CDR3 is TGTGCCAGCAGCCCCGGGGGGAAGCAGTACTTC. Amino acid sequence: CASSPGGKQYF.

The genes are TRBV30 and TRBJ2-7; a weak D match, TRBD2 (7 bases). Germline V gene lookup returns CDR1 GTSNPN and CDR2 SVGIG (reference sequence). This CDR3 has 18 residues. The V gene lost 0 bases and the J gene lost 5 bases, with 26 bases spanning the gap. The CDR3 sequence: CAWSVPFYIGGGIHEQYF. The CDR3 DNA sequence: TGTGCCTGGAGTGTACCGTTTTATATTGGCGGGGGCATTCACGAGCAGTACTTC.